This T cell receptor beta chain originates from a study of CD8+ T cells in alopecia areata. Study information: Scoring treated patients' severity relied on the percentage of scalp area affected.

In each case, RNA was isolated and then reverse transcribed into cDNA as the sequencing template. TCRdb's table, derived via immunoSEQ multiplex PCR, lists solely in-frame clones and lacks some. The sample holds about 210,000 clones, about 64% seen once. The CDR3 length is 14 residues. V lost 0 bases to trimming and J lost 1 base, with 6 bases between them. CDR1 MNHGY and CDR2 SVAAGI come from the germline V gene. Treatment indicated: oral pan-JAK inhibitor, 5-10 mg twice daily. Individuals with alopecia areata gave both lesional scalp punch biopsies and peripheral blood for collection. The source material was CD4+ T cells sorted from blood, sampled at week 4, from a patient treated with tofacitinib. The sequence derives from a human donor with alopecia areata. This chain joins TRBV6-9 and TRBJ1-1; D ambiguous. CDR3 bases: TGTGCCAGCAGTTATTCCCCACCGAACACTGAAGCTTTCTTT. It specifies CASSYSPPNTEAFF.